These T cell receptor beta chains were read from a single sample in a study of OX40 agonist ivuxolimab in advanced cancers. The assay was immunoSEQ multiplex PCR, and TCRdb's table has in-frame clones only and misses some. This table has about 79,000 clones, about 90% appearing once. The source material was CD4+ or CD8+ T cells sorted from blood, sampled in a trial of the OX40 agonist ivuxolimab. All receptors come from an adult with an advanced solid tumor such as melanoma, head and neck, liver or kidney cancer. CDR3s include the opening cysteine and the closing phenylalanine or tryptophan. A D gene is named only where the DNA matches it firmly. Not all rows give a size; the values are once, few, many and, for expanded clones, a class.

j_call	d_call	v_call	clone_size	cdr3_aa	cdr3_nt
TRBJ1-1	.	TRBV9	.	CASSVKSGPSNTEAFF	TGTGCCAGCAGCGTAAAGTCGGGACCTTCGAACACTGAAGCTTTCTTT
TRBJ2-3	.	TRBV27	once	CASSLWAGDTQYF	TGTGCCAGCAGTTTATGGGCCGGCGATACGCAGTATTTT
TRBJ2-3	TRBD1	TRBV7-9	.	CAGSYLQGARQADTQYF	TGTGCCGGCAGCTACCTCCAGGGGGCGCGTCAAGCAGATACGCAGTATTTT
TRBJ1-5	.	TRBV5-1	.	CASSRWPGDDQPQHF	TGCGCCAGCAGCCGTTGGCCAGGGGACGATCAGCCCCAGCATTTT
TRBJ2-2	.	TRBV5-6	once	CASSLGSANTGELFF	TGTGCCAGCAGCTTGGGGTCAGCGAACACCGGGGAGCTGTTTTTT
TRBJ1-1	.	TRBV13	.	CASSLTKNTEAFF	TGTGCCAGCAGCCTCACGAAGAACACTGAAGCTTTCTTT
TRBJ1-6	.	TRBV27	.	CASSWGYNSPLHF	TGTGCCAGCAGTTGGGGTTATAATTCACCCCTCCACTTT
TRBJ2-3	.	TRBV4-1	.	CASSRELDTQYF	TGCGCCAGCAGCCGCGAATTAGATACGCAGTATTTT
TRBJ1-2	TRBD1	TRBV6-6	.	CASSYGTDYTF	TGTGCCAGCAGTTATGGGACAGACTACACCTTC
TRBJ2-3	.	TRBV6-4	.	CASSDGEDTQYF	TGTGCCAGCAGTGACGGGGAAGATACGCAGTATTTT
TRBJ1-1	TRBD1	TRBV27	.	CASSQTGTGFTEAFF	TGTGCCAGCAGTCAAACCGGGACAGGGTTCACTGAAGCTTTCTTT
TRBJ1-2	TRBD1	TRBV2	few	CASSEVGQDHGYTF	TGTGCCAGCAGTGAGGTGGGACAGGACCATGGCTACACCTTC
TRBJ2-3	.	TRBV7-2	.	CASSSLDWDYTDTQYF	TGTGCCAGCAGCTCCCTAGATTGGGATTACACAGATACGCAGTATTTT
TRBJ2-7	.	TRBV14	.	CASSQEGGQINPYEQYF	TGTGCCAGCAGCCAAGAGGGAGGACAGATCAACCCCTACGAGCAGTACTTC
TRBJ2-3	.	TRBV11-2	.	CASSPGFATITDTQYF	TGTGCCAGCAGCCCGGGGTTTGCCACTATCACAGATACGCAGTATTTT
TRBJ1-2	TRBD1	TRBV19	.	CASTQQGAWGYTF	TGTGCCAGTACTCAACAGGGGGCCTGGGGCTACACCTTC
TRBJ1-3	TRBD1	TRBV4-3	once	CASSQDRRPGNTIYF	TGCGCCAGCAGCCAGGACAGGCGCCCAGGAAACACCATATATTTT
TRBJ2-1	TRBD1	TRBV2	.	CASSGGQLGLNEQFF	TGTGCCAGCAGTGGGGGACAGTTGGGGCTCAATGAGCAGTTCTTC
TRBJ2-3	TRBD2	TRBV27	.	CASSLSTSGDSDTQYF	TGTGCCAGCAGTTTATCGACTAGCGGGGACTCAGATACGCAGTATTTT
TRBJ2-1	.	TRBV5-1	.	CASSFEPLNNEQFF	TGCGCCAGCAGCTTCGAACCTCTAAACAATGAGCAGTTCTTC
TRBJ2-7	.	TRBV5-4	.	CASSPGPEGDEQYF	TGTGCCAGCAGCCCCGGGCCAGAGGGCGACGAGCAGTACTTC
TRBJ1-2	.	TRBV25-1	.	CASSESTTNYGYTF	TGTGCCAGCAGTGAATCTACTACTAACTATGGCTACACCTTC
TRBJ2-7	.	TRBV7-8	.	CASSFWGLSSYEQYF	TGTGCCAGCAGCTTTTGGGGGCTCAGCTCCTACGAGCAGTACTTC
TRBJ2-7	.	TRBV2	.	CASRGTPYEQYF	TGTGCCAGCAGGGGGACTCCGTACGAGCAGTACTTC
TRBJ2-5	.	TRBV7-6	.	CASSNEGLATQYF	TGTGCCAGCTCGAACGAAGGGCTCGCGACCCAGTACTTC
TRBJ1-4	.	TRBV6-5	.	CASSYGGAGEKLFF	TGTGCCAGCAGTTACGGGGGGGCAGGCGAAAAACTGTTTTTT
TRBJ2-2	.	TRBV6-5	.	CASSPNPGFTGELFF	TGTGCCAGCAGCCCAAACCCAGGGTTTACCGGGGAGCTGTTTTTT
TRBJ1-4	.	TRBV9	.	CASSVVGGTNEKLFF	TGTGCCAGCAGCGTAGTAGGGGGAACTAATGAAAAACTGTTTTTT
TRBJ1-2	TRBD1	TRBV2	.	CASSSDRLQGYTF	TGTGCCAGCAGCTCGGACAGGCTTCAGGGCTACACCTTC
TRBJ2-1	TRBD2	TRBV6-6	.	CASSYSSGGYNEQFF	TGTGCCAGCAGTTACTCTAGCGGGGGGTACAATGAGCAGTTCTTC
TRBJ2-7	TRBD1	TRBV7-9	once	CASSLAPGQGVYEQYF	TGTGCCAGCAGCTTAGCGCCTGGACAGGGGGTCTACGAGCAGTACTTC
TRBJ2-1	TRBD2	TRBV27	.	CASSLVAGLAGGRFF	TGTGCCAGCAGTTTGGTGGCGGGACTAGCGGGGGGGCGGTTCTTC
TRBJ2-7	.	TRBV14	.	CASSQDPGWAYEQYF	TGTGCCAGCAGCCAAGATCCAGGGTGGGCCTACGAGCAGTACTTC
TRBJ2-7	TRBD2	TRBV11-3	.	CASSFGSSGGFDEQYF	TGTGCCAGCAGCTTCGGGTCGTCGGGAGGTTTTGACGAGCAGTACTTC
TRBJ1-1	.	TRBV10-1	.	CASSEVGWTEAFF	TGCGCCAGCAGTGAAGTGGGGTGGACTGAAGCTTTCTTT
TRBJ2-3	.	TRBV19	.	CASSIDRNRDTPTDTQYF	TGTGCCAGTAGTATAGATCGAAACCGGGATACCCCCACAGATACGCAGTATTTT
TRBJ1-2	.	TRBV7-8	.	CASSLGTEGVNYGYTF	TGTGCCAGCAGCTTAGGAACCGAGGGGGTGAACTATGGCTACACCTTC
TRBJ2-3	TRBD2	TRBV2	.	CASGGLAGTDTQYF	TGTGCCAGCGGGGGACTAGCGGGAACAGATACGCAGTATTTT
TRBJ2-5	.	TRBV2	.	CASMLGGFRAQETQYF	TGTGCCAGCATGCTCGGGGGATTCAGGGCCCAAGAGACCCAGTACTTC
TRBJ2-1	.	TRBV9	.	CASTPSVYEQFF	TGTGCCAGCACCCCGAGTGTCTATGAGCAGTTCTTC
TRBJ1-1	TRBD1	TRBV4-2	.	CASSLQGEYTEAFF	TGTGCCAGCAGCTTACAGGGGGAGTACACTGAAGCTTTCTTT
TRBJ2-1	TRBD2	TRBV2	few	CASGGTSGARDEQFF	TGTGCCAGTGGGGGGACTAGCGGGGCCAGGGATGAGCAGTTCTTC
TRBJ1-5	TRBD1	TRBV6-4	.	CASRDRVRDQPQHF	TGTGCCAGCAGAGACAGGGTCCGAGATCAGCCCCAGCATTTT
TRBJ2-1	.	TRBV28	.	CASSLRPSLGNEQFF	TGTGCCAGCAGTTTACGCCCGTCGCTTGGGAATGAGCAGTTCTTC
TRBJ2-1	.	TRBV9	once	CASSPGDSYNEQFF	TGTGCCAGCAGCCCGGGGGACTCCTACAATGAGCAGTTCTTC
TRBJ1-6	TRBD1	TRBV30	.	CAWTRQGAHLNSPLHF	TGTGCCTGGACAAGACAGGGGGCCCACCTTAATTCACCCCTCCACTTT
TRBJ1-1	.	TRBV5-4	.	CASRYRGQPDPEAFF	TGTGCCAGCAGATACCGTGGACAGCCAGACCCTGAAGCTTTCTTT
TRBJ2-1	.	TRBV7-2	.	CASSLLVGLGYNEQFF	TGTGCCAGCAGCTTATTGGTGGGGTTGGGCTACAATGAGCAGTTCTTC
TRBJ2-1	.	TRBV27	.	CASSIGGNEQFF	TGTGCCAGCAGTATAGGTGGGAATGAGCAGTTCTTC